This T cell receptor beta chain was sequenced in a study of cytomegalovirus exposure and HLA in healthy donors (TCRdb year 2017). A note on the overall study: An earlier analysis of some 500 of the donors reported approximately 300 Gb of sequence data and 117 million unique TCR beta sequences from about 200 million T cells. A separate validation cohort of 100 to 150 different subjects was used in addition to the roughly 700-subject first cohort. About five DR-DQ haplotypes were handled as single units for association and clustering, since linkage in the cohort was strong. Both class I and class II loci were covered by HLA typing, at four-digit resolution. Alongside the repertoire data, information on donor age, sex, ethnicity and CMV serostatus was compiled. Of the roughly 390 genotyped donors, approximately 82% fell in the genetic ancestry cluster associated with self-reported Caucasian donors. The later analysis used no new phenotypic data to find candidate immune exposures, relying instead on TCR beta sequences and their occurrence across donors. The number of donors typed differed by locus, with 629-630 for A, B, C, DRB1 and DQB1, around 560 for DQA1, nearly 610 for DPA1, and 472 for DPB1. Among approximately 370 genotyped donors of the cohort, an average of roughly 230,000 unique TCR beta nucleotide sequences was sequenced per donor, of which about 18% were non-productive. A later analysis re-examined previously published TCR beta repertoires from around 670 donors and added high-resolution HLA genotyping to investigate patterns of TCR occurrence. The study used immunosequencing to profile the T cell repertoires of hundreds of subjects and linked those repertoires to cytomegalovirus serostatus. Genome-wide SNP genotypes for about 55% of the 666 donors were used in a later genetic analysis, which treated that subset as a discovery cohort. The study aimed to test whether signatures of past pathogen exposure could be identified by cataloging public T cell receptors. Every discovery cohort repertoire had been produced on one sequencing platform. Roughly 300 gigabases of sequencing data and 70 million to 85 million unique TCR sequences were included in an early release covering about 700 HLA-typed donors. In an earlier analysis of 500 to 650 of the donors, high-throughput TCR beta sequencing was used to judge whether each TCR beta V gene segment behaved as functional or pseudogenic. High-throughput TCR immunosequencing, statistical association of individual TCRs with disease status, and machine learning were combined to predict cytomegalovirus infection status. Beyond this particular receptor, the publication reports: A further reported finding was that TCR beta sequences accurately predicted the HLA-A and HLA-B alleles for most subjects in the first cohort. Compared with equally common non-associated chains, HLA-associated TCR beta chains in a later analysis were more clonally expanded and had lower generation probabilities. A group of highly shared sequence variants was considered likely to be a technical artifact of the sequencing pipeline. Most TCR sequences were observed very rarely across donors, whereas some public TCRs were present in many individuals. In a later analysis, the rate of TCR association differed among HLA loci, with DRB1 alleles having the most associated TCRs and HLA-C alleles having the fewest. At a false discovery rate of 0.05, a later analysis linked approximately 18,000 TCR beta sequences to specific HLA alleles. In a later analysis, most CMV-associated TCR beta chains were found to appear HLA-restricted, with HLA associations seemingly driven largely by CMV exposure. Correlated functional status among segregating V segments might be attributable to linkage disequilibrium, but an unknown experimental factor could not be ruled out. It was suggested by the authors that the approach could potentially be generalized to other disease states and immunological phenotypes. This cohort had only TCR beta chains sequenced, and the lack of alpha or paired-chain data limited which features could be detected. An earlier analysis of several hundred of the donors showed that most TCR beta V segments appeared in productive rearrangements either about 87% or about 30% of the time, which broadly matched IMGT annotations. The 87-base-pair reads could not distinguish some IMGT-functional V segments, including TRBV6-2 and TRBV6-3, so those segments were excluded. Cytomegalovirus status was reported to be diagnosed by the classifier with high specificity and sensitivity in both the original and validation cohorts. According to a later analysis, parvovirus B19, influenza, CMV and Epstein-Barr virus appeared linked to several top co-occurrence clusters. In the study, around 160 TCR beta chains were listed as associated with cytomegalovirus. Presence/absence analyses assumed roughly uniform sequencing depth across donors, an assumption that may not hold. CMV serostatus was the only immune exposure information available for the cohort. A few of the identified cytomegalovirus-associated TCR beta chains were confirmed in vitro to be specific for cytomegalovirus antigens. In a later genetic analysis, a missense DCLRE1C variant was associated with V-gene and J-gene trimming of TCR beta chains, and the association was replicated in an independent cohort. Assigning TCR associations to individual alleles was difficult when HLA alleles, especially DR and DQ, strongly co-occurred. A later genetic analysis reported fewer N-insertions in productive TCRs among donors in an Asian-associated ancestry cluster than the roughly 650-donor mean. The earlier analysis of 587 of the donors excluded fewer than 20 rarely observed V segments, including chromosome 9 orphons, because counts were too low. Because HLA typing was unavailable for some donors at each locus, only the typed subset was used in association tests.

Concerning this clone: It has no known antigen specificity. The sample holds no much larger clone one base away, and base qualities are not on file.

Receptor amplification or capture employed the immunoSEQ multiplex PCR assay. For the multiplex PCR, a mixture combining 60 forward primers for TCR Vbeta segments and 13 reverse primers for TCR Jbeta segments was used. The CDR3 region of rearranged TCR beta genes was amplified from genomic DNA by a multiplex PCR assay. On the Illumina HiSeq System, the amplified TCR beta libraries were sequenced as 87-base-pair reads. The study's own analysis went as follows. A later analysis tallied roughly 76 million unique TCR beta chains across the approximately 670 repertoires, and around 12 million of those chains were shared by two or more donors. Raw reads were error-corrected and collapsed into unique sequences by a nearest-neighbor algorithm in which closely related sequences were merged to remove PCR and sequencing errors. CDR3 sequences were aligned to IMGT reference sequences to assign V, D and J gene segments. For a sequence to be retained, a match of at least six nucleotides to both a V gene segment and a J gene segment was required. Rearrangements were called productive when the CDR3 lacked stop codons and stayed in frame with V and J; all others were non-productive. Following IMGT convention, CDR3 was defined as the stretch from the second conserved V-encoded cysteine up to the conserved J-encoded phenylalanine. Sequences without an unambiguous match to a single V gene segment were excluded from the earlier analysis of about 600 of the donors. In an earlier analysis of approximately 590 of the donors, V segments were called functional above 56.7% productive rearrangements and were called segregating when the between-donor standard deviation exceeded 5%. To diagnose cytomegalovirus status from the catalog of TCR beta chain sequences, a statistical classification framework was built. V and J gene assignment, in a later analysis, came from comparing TCR nucleotide sequences with IMGT/GENE-DB human TR gene sequences. The TCRdist pipeline was used in a later analysis to assign CDR3 sequences and most-parsimonious VDJ recombination scenarios. In a later analysis, each TCR beta chain was defined by its CDR3 amino acid sequence together with its V-gene family, and reads lacking a unique V-gene family were excluded. A later analysis removed 500 to 650 highly shared, low-generation-probability nucleotide sequences to deal with suspected cross-contamination and a sequencing artifact. A later analysis calculated a clonal expansion index for each public chain from normalized within-repertoire ranks of inferred template counts. Generation probabilities in a later analysis came from a VDJ recombination model fitted to out-of-frame rearrangements, and those results were checked against IGoR. Hypergeometric tests were used in a later analysis to score TCR-TCR, TCR-HLA and TCR-CMV co-occurrence, with a repertoire-size bias correction applied to the TCR pairs. In a later analysis, false discovery rates were estimated by permuting HLA or CMV assignments 20 times. A later analysis grouped co-occurring TCRs with DBSCAN, adding TCRdist sequence similarity when clustering within HLA-allele-positive subsets. Repertoires with fewer than 30,000 or more than 120,000 public chains were left out of co-occurrence clustering, as were about 5 repertoires with anomalous nucleotide sharing. TCRdb obtained this table from immuneACCESS and retained in-frame rearrangements with V and J assigned. These tables miss some clones; where compared with another copy, unresolved V genes account for less than half of the shortfall, and the remainder is unexplained. V, J and clone size are those of that table, while D and trimming were read from the DNA. Across this sample there are about 140,000 clones, with approximately 84% seen only once. The top ten constitute 1.5% to 2.5% of the sample.

The cohort comprised some 680 healthy bone marrow donors. All cohort members were sampled while nominally healthy, although unrecorded immune exposures were likely present. The donor was CMV seronegative and was included in the group of around 320 seronegative cohort members. Every donor gave a peripheral blood sample, and the peripheral blood mononuclear cells from that sample were used for TCR beta sequencing. Genomic DNA was extracted from the blood cell samples with the Qiagen DNeasy Blood Extraction Kit. Including cysteine and phenylalanine, the CDR3 has 14 amino acids. Only the CDR3 region is kept as DNA, spanning 42 bases read in frame from base 1. V lost 6 bases and J lost 5 bases; the stretch between them is 14 bases long. The germline V gene provides CDR1 MDHEN and CDR2 SYDVKM.

The sequence was collected from a woman between 40 and 55 years old in good health and CMV-seronegative. The chain links TRBV28 with TRBJ1-5, with a weak D call of TRBD1 (5 bases match). The sample taken for sequencing was PBMCs. Read as DNA, the sequence is TGTGCCAGCAGCCCGGACATTCGCCATCAGCCCCAGCATTTT. It is translated as CASSPDIRHQPQHF.